This T cell receptor beta chain was obtained from a study of shared clonotypes between healthy human individuals (TCRdb year 2020). With regard to the full study: A few men and a couple of women, aged 18 to 49 years, made up the cohort. For each donor, CD4 naive and CD4 memory were each run on three plates, CD8 naive on two plates, and CD8 memory on one plate. To estimate repertoire size and how much clonotype sharing occurs between individuals, the study deeply sequenced the blood TCR repertoires of five healthy adults. To increase sequencing depth and limit assay-specific biases, different laboratories used diverse techniques to prepare libraries and sequence TCR repertoires. Per donor, leukapheresis produced somewhere between about 0.94 and 10 billion PBMCs. On the study overall, not on this receptor specifically: Because the study included only a small number of donors, the genetic and exposure-history diversity represented was limited. Based on pairwise subsampling, the degree of clonotype sharing among donors was expected to be affected by sequencing depth. When a handful of donors were compared, the shared fraction of clonotypes was around 4.6% for naive CD4, around 3.6% for naive CD8, roughly 2.3% for memory CD4, and less than 0.45% for memory CD8. Larger estimated clonotype richness was generally found for naive subsets than for memory subsets. Sampling was limited to blood, and TCR repertoires in tissue likely differ from TCR repertoires in blood. Clonotypes shared by all four sorted-subset donors showed higher generation probabilities than non-shared clonotypes. Incomplete sequencing was indicated by rarefaction of sorted-subset datasets, despite the large sequencing depth.

V loses 1 base at its end and J loses 0 bases; junction bases beyond the gene matches: 6. Its CDR3 holds 17 amino acids, cysteine through phenylalanine. Of the read, only the CDR3 DNA is kept; its 51 bases are in frame from base 1. CDR1 and CDR2 are read off the germline V gene as SNHLY and FYNNEI. The donors were healthy, HIV-negative adults with no recently reported acute infections or vaccinations. Every donor was a Caucasian adult residing in Nashville, Tennessee, USA. CD4+ T cells were enriched through magnetic negative selection, after which naive cells were positively selected on CD45RA and the remaining negative fraction served as the memory subset. Blood was obtained by leukapheresis, after which PBMCs were separated by Ficoll-Histopaque density gradient centrifugation and cryopreserved in liquid nitrogen vapor phase. Analytical flow cytometry was used to check the purity and quantity of every magnetically sorted T cell population. Each sorted fraction had its genomic DNA isolated and then quantified by UV absorbance on a Nanodrop 2000c.

Using the deep immunoSEQ assay, multiplex PCR amplified TCR CDR3 regions from genomic DNA. For each cell subset, the extracted genomic DNA was distributed evenly across all wells of several immunoSEQ 96-well plates, and each plate served as one replicate. For sorted subsets, each replicate PCR was loaded with approximately 190 ng genomic DNA, equivalent to some 27,000 T cell genomes. The purified libraries were quantified using a Qubit 3.0 fluorometer, sized with a Bioanalyzer 2100, and then quantified again using the KAPA Library Quantification kit. A separate single-read 150-cycle Illumina NextSeq 550 flow cell was used to sequence each immunoSEQ 96-well plate. Under the source paper's analysis protocol: Because the immunoSEQ output included only junctional sequences and no quality scores, the filtering could not be the same as the filtering used for full-length reads. To assign V/J genes and CDR3, sequences were annotated using PyIR, a Python wrapper for IgBLAST v1.9, with IMGT germline references. Reads with weak V/J assignments (E-value above 1e-6), missing CDR3, stop codons, out-of-frame junctions, or ambiguous translated residues were removed. A V3J clonotype was defined by an identical inferred V gene, J gene, and CDR3 amino acid sequence. The percentage overlap between two repertoires was calculated by dividing the number of shared unique clonotypes by the size of the smaller repertoire. RTK rarefaction, the Chao1 estimator, and Recon v2.1 estimates of unobserved clonotypes were used to assess repertoire richness. Generation probabilities were computed with OLGA for all TCRbeta clonotypes obtained by the gDNA method from a few donors. In TCRdb, the immuneACCESS table is reduced to in-frame sequences with V and J assigned. These tables do not hold every clone; where another copy was compared, an unresolved V gene accounts for under half, and the others remain unexplained. The DNA gave D and trimming, while V, J and clone size come from that table. For this sample the table gives some 2,000,000 clones, of which around 95% were detected only once. About 0.13% of the sample is in the top ten clones.

Comments on this clone: This clone's antigen is unknown. Base qualities are not recorded, but no much larger clone differs from it by a single base.

Sample: naive CD4+ T cells sorted from blood. Explained via the paper, the cell subset or site label denotes: CD45RA+ positively selected. The clonotype originates from a man younger than 30 in good health. Rearrangement joined TRBV2 to TRBJ2-7, with 10 middle bases fitting TRBD2. The CDR3 region: CASSEVGSGRSSYEQYF. The DNA is as follows: TGTGCCAGCAGTGAAGTAGGTAGCGGGAGGTCCTCCTACGAGCAGTACTTC.